One and the same sample provided the 13 T cell receptor beta chains below, sequenced in a study of T cell responses to AZD1222 COVID-19 vaccine. The table came from immunoSEQ multiplex PCR; TCRdb's copy has only in-frame clones and leaves some out. The data show about 140,000 clones, approximately 86% seen once. This sample comprised peripheral blood, obtained on day 0 of AZD1222 vaccination. These receptor sequences come from an adult in good health.

The gene calls are TRBV28 and TRBJ1-2, with TRBD1 matching over 7 bases. Germline V lookup: CDR1 MDHEN, CDR2 SYDVKM. The CDR3 totals 14 residues. Germline trimming cut 6 bases from V and 0 bases from J; bases unmatched to any gene: 4. The CDR3 sequence is CASRAGTANYGYTF. In nucleotides, the CDR3 is TGTGCCAGCAGAGCAGGGACAGCTAACTATGGCTACACCTTC.

The V and J genes are TRBV3-1 (or the pseudogene TRBV3-2) and TRBJ2-6; D is perhaps TRBD2 (7 bases). Germline values: CDR1 LGHDT, CDR2 YNNKEL (reference sequence). V gave up 2 bases and J gave up 0 bases, with 17 bases separating them. The CDR3 has 19 residues. The CDR3 DNA follows: TGTGCCAGCAGCCAACCAAGGGGGGGATCAAGCTCTGGGGCCAACGTCCTGACTTTC. It is translated as CASSQPRGGSSSGANVLTF.

The chain carries TRBV11-3 and TRBJ2-3; TRBD1 agrees at 11 bases. CDR1 is SGHNT, CDR2 YENEEA, per germline. J gave up 5 bases and V 5 bases, and 9 bases lay outside the gene matches. The CDR3 consists of 16 residues. The CDR3 DNA reads TGTGCCAGCAGCCTTGAAACCGGGACAGGGGGAGATACGCAGTATTTT. Amino acids: CASSLETGTGGDTQYF.

The table lists this clone with a few counts. DNA of the CDR3: TGTGCCAGCAGCTTAGCTTTACAAGGATTGGGCACTGAAGCTTTCTTT. Translation: CASSLALQGLGTEAFF. This chain links TRBV7-6 with TRBJ1-1; D remains ambiguous. The germline CDR1 and CDR2 sequences are SGHVS and FNYEAQ. V lost 0 bases to trimming and J lost 4 bases, with 15 bases between them. The CDR3 has 16 residues.

The chain is built from TRBV15 and TRBJ2-1; D not certain. The CDR3 sequence is 11 residues long. The germline V gene has CDR1 LNHNV and CDR2 YYDKDF (reference sequence). The V and J ends lost 11 bases and 6 bases respectively, with 11 bases between them. CDR3 protein: CASRMGNEQFF. CDR3 coding DNA: TGTGCCTCTCGGATGGGCAATGAGCAGTTCTTC.

The V and J genes are TRBV4-2 and TRBJ2-1; 14 bases agree with TRBD2. The CDR3 is 16 residues long. Germline V gene lookup returns CDR1 LGHNA and CDR2 YNFKEQ. V lost 0 bases, J lost 6 bases, and 1 base stayed unmatched. Here the CDR3 DNA reads TGTGCCAGCAGCCAAGAAGGGACTAGCGGGAGCAATGAGCAGTTCTTC. It is translated as CASSQEGTSGSNEQFF.

The chain has TRBV20-1 and TRBJ2-7; TRBD1 is a possible D gene (5 bases). The CDR3 extends over 11 amino acids. V lost 5 bases and J lost 3, with 8 bases in between. In germline, CDR1 is DFQATT, CDR2 SNEGSKA (reference sequence). DNA of the CDR3: TGCAGTGCTTATCAGGGCTACGAGCAGTACTTC. As protein: CSAYQGYEQYF.

The chain uses TRBV6-5 and TRBJ1-5; D unclear. CDR1 is MNHEY and CDR2 is SVGAGI in the germline V gene. CDR3 length equals 15 residues. V lost 6 bases, J lost 0 bases, and 12 bases lay in between. For the CDR3, the DNA is TGTGCCAGCAGCCTTTCCGGGTATAGCAATCAGCCCCAGCATTTT. Translating gives CASSLSGYSNQPQHF.

The V gene is TRBV28, the J gene TRBJ1-1, with 11 bases matching TRBD1. The CDR3 length is 16 residues. Germline V gives CDR1 MDHEN, CDR2 SYDVKM. The V segment lost 5 bases and the J segment 11 bases; nucleotides outside the gene matches: 16. CDR3: CASSPPGQGASQGAFF. CDR3 DNA: TGTGCCAGCAGTCCTCCCGGACAGGGGGCATCCCAGGGCGCTTTCTTT.

This clone was seen a single time. V gene TRBV30 combines with J gene TRBJ1-2; 8 bases match TRBD1. Germline V gene data show CDR1 as GTSNPN and CDR2 as SVGIG (reference sequence). The CDR3 runs 13 residues. With V trimmed by 0 bases and J by 7 bases, 4 bases remained unmatched. CDR3 coding DNA: TGTGCCTGGAGTGTCCCCAGGGGGCTTGGCTACACCTTC. Translating it yields CAWSVPRGLGYTF.

The chain links TRBV9 to TRBJ1-2, with a possible D match to TRBD1 (6 bases). This CDR3 region has 16 residues. Germline V lookup: CDR1 SGDLS, CDR2 YYNGEE. Trimming removed 0 bases from V and 3 bases from J, with 15 bases in between. The CDR3 DNA is TGTGCCAGCAGCGTAGACGATGGGGGCCGGGACTATGGCTACACCTTC. It encodes CASSVDDGGRDYGYTF.

The gene calls are TRBV4-2 and TRBJ2-1; the D is unclear. The V gene's germline CDR1 is LGHNA and CDR2 YNFKEQ. This CDR3 has 13 amino acids. V was shortened by 4 bases and J by 6 bases, with 10 bases between the two germline ends. The CDR3 region has the DNA TGTGCCAGCAGCCGAACGACGGCCAATGAGCAGTTCTTC. It is translated as CASSRTTANEQFF.

V is TRBV11-3 and J is TRBJ2-3, with TRBD2 identical over 9 bases. The CDR3 is made up of 18 amino acids. Germline trimming cut 1 base from V and 2 bases from J; bases unmatched to any gene: 10. The germline V gene encodes CDR1 SGHNT and CDR2 YENEEA. The CDR3 spells CASSLGVAGETFTDTQYF. CDR3 nucleotide sequence: TGTGCCAGCAGCTTAGGGGTAGCGGGAGAGACATTCACAGATACGCAGTATTTT.